This TCR beta chain originates from a study of cytomegalovirus exposure and HLA in healthy donors. Whole-study results and caveats: Earlier analysis yielded a pattern in which most TCR beta V segments were productive about 87% or about 30% of the time. A link between a missense DCLRE1C variant and TCR beta V- and J-gene trimming emerged from a later analysis.

Germline V gene sequence: CDR1 MNHEY, CDR2 SVGAGI. This CDR3 is built from 12 residues. V shed 6 bases and J shed 4 bases, with 8 bases lying between them. Primers included in the PCR were 60 Vbeta and 13 Jbeta primers. Measured with immunoSEQ multiplex PCR; TCRdb has only the in-frame clones, and not every one. This table holds more than 100,000 clones, around nine tenths found once. In the case of this clone: Its antigen is not known.

Material for sequencing was PBMCs. This sequence was found in a woman in her 30s in good health and CMV-seronegative. This chain links TRBV6-5 with TRBJ2-3; D uncertain. The CDR3 sequence: CASSQDADTQYF. The CDR3 DNA is TGTGCCAGCAGCCAGGATGCAGATACGCAGTATTTT.